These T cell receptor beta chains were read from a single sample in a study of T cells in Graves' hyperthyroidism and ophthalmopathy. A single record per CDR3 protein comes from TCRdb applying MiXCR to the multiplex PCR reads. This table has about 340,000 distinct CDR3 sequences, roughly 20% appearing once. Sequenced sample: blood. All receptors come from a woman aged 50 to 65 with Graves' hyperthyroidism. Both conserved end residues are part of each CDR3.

CASAPSGEYNEQFF,TRBV27,TRBJ2-1
CASSRGLAGESSYEQYF,TRBV12-3/TRBV12-4,TRBJ2-7
CASSPRGGVPQNIQYF,TRBV5-5,TRBJ2-4
CASSEGQGAWNTEAFF,TRBV2,TRBJ1-1
CASSFGTGLTYEQYF,TRBV7-6,TRBJ2-7
CASRSSAGGLEQYF,TRBV6-1,TRBJ2-7
CASSLRGTSTDTQYF,TRBV5-6,TRBJ2-3
CSARDGSVQTNEQFF,TRBV20-1,TRBJ2-1
CASSQLQGGYGYTF,TRBV4-1,TRBJ1-2
CASRPAGGRDEQFF,TRBV12-3/TRBV12-4,TRBJ2-1
CASSLGRANYGYTF,TRBV7-8,TRBJ1-2
CAISDATGGISTDTQYF,TRBV10-3,TRBJ2-3